A single sample is the source of the 5 T cell receptor beta chains below, sequenced in a study of shared clonotypes between healthy human individuals. Data came from immunoSEQ multiplex PCR; TCRdb stores just in-frame clones and leaves some out. The profile shows roughly 600,000 clones, about 98% of them singletons. The naive CD8 fraction comprised CD45RO-negative cells positively selected for CCR7 and excluded terminally differentiated effector memory CD45RA+ cells. The sample taken for sequencing was naive CD8+ T cells sorted from blood. These TCRs come from a man aged 30-40 years in good health.

Of note for this clone: This sample includes further DNA sequences coding for the same CDR3. The chain is built from TRBV7-2 and TRBJ2-7, with a weak D call TRBD2 (5 bases). V lost 4 bases, J lost 0 bases, and 7 bases lay in between. Germline loops: CDR1 SGHTA, CDR2 FQGNSA. This CDR3 is built from 13 residues. CDR3: CASSSDSSYEQYF. The CDR3 DNA reads TGTGCCAGCAGCTCGGACTCCTCCTACGAGCAGTACTTC.

This clone was counted a single time. The V and J genes are TRBV6-5 and TRBJ2-2, with D uncertain. This CDR3 is 14 amino acids long. Per germline, CDR1 MNHEY and CDR2 SVGAGI. The V end was cut by 5 bases, the J end by 2 bases, with 9 bases between. Written as DNA, the CDR3 is TGTGCCAGCAGTAAGGGTCCTAACACCGGGGAGCTGTTTTTT. Its translation is CASSKGPNTGELFF.

J is TRBJ1-1 and V is TRBV30, with 11 bases identical to TRBD1. After removal of 3 bases from V and 0 bases from J, the junction contained 6 bases not matched to a gene. Per the germline V gene, CDR1 is GTSNPN and CDR2 is SVGIG (reference sequence). The CDR3 sequence is 16 residues long. The CDR3 DNA sequence: TGTGCCTGGAGCCCCGGGACAGGGGGGATGAACACTGAAGCTTTCTTT. Amino acid sequence: CAWSPGTGGMNTEAFF.

The V call is TRBV6-5, the J call TRBJ2-1; TRBD2 might be the D (6 bases). Germline CDR1 MNHEY, CDR2 SVGAGI. V was pared by 4 bases and J by 16 bases, with 23 bases between. CDR3 length: 14 amino acids. For the CDR3, the DNA is TGTGCCAGCAGTTCGGGGACTGGCCCAGATCACGCTTTCTTC. As protein: CASSSGTGPDHAFF.

CDR3 in amino acids: CSATHPGTGGGSNYGYTF. CDR3 in DNA: TGCAGCGCTACCCATCCCGGGACAGGGGGCGGAAGCAATTATGGCTACACCTTC. The V gene is TRBV29-1, the J gene TRBJ1-2, with 12 bases lining up with TRBD1. The CDR3 is made up of 18 amino acids. J lost 5 bases, V lost 7 bases, and 20 bases had no gene match. Germline CDR1 SQVTM, CDR2 ANQGSEA.